These T cell receptor beta chains were read from a single sample in a study of blood T cell repertoires in COVID-19. Only in-frame clones appear in the TCRdb table, and some are missing; sequencing was by immunoSEQ multiplex PCR. The sample carries some 140,000 clones, roughly 80% recorded once. Sequenced material: PBMCs or T cells enriched from blood (not recorded which). These receptors came from a man aged 40-50 years with acute COVID-19. CDR3s leave out the opening cysteine and the closing phenylalanine or tryptophan. Fields, in order: CDR3 length, D gene, J gene, V gene, CDR3 protein. The D gene is left open where the match is weak.

cdr3_length: 16
d_call: NA
j_call: TRBJ1-5
v_call: TRBV7-8
cdr3_aa: ASSFAGSPIWGNQPQH

cdr3_length: 15
d_call: TRBD1
j_call: TRBJ2-2
v_call: TRBV7-9
cdr3_aa: ASRLIGQGAFTGELF

cdr3_length: 12
d_call: TRBD2
j_call: TRBJ2-1
v_call: TRBV10-3
cdr3_aa: AIRGTSGDNEQF

cdr3_length: 13
d_call: NA
j_call: TRBJ2-7
v_call: TRBV7-9
cdr3_aa: ASSSGGQGSYEQY

cdr3_length: 12
d_call: NA
j_call: TRBJ2-1
v_call: TRBV6-2/TRBV6-3
cdr3_aa: ASSWSVSYNEQF

cdr3_length: 12
d_call: NA
j_call: TRBJ2-2
v_call: TRBV19
cdr3_aa: ASREVANTGELF

cdr3_length: 13
d_call: TRBD1
j_call: TRBJ2-1
v_call: TRBV15
cdr3_aa: ATSRDRGFYNEQF

cdr3_length: 13
d_call: NA
j_call: TRBJ1-6
v_call: TRBV6-2/TRBV6-3
cdr3_aa: ASSYLQDPNSPLH

cdr3_length: 10
d_call: NA
j_call: TRBJ1-1
v_call: TRBV10-3
cdr3_aa: AISPDATEAF

cdr3_length: 10
d_call: NA
j_call: TRBJ1-1
v_call: TRBV28
cdr3_aa: ASSPVNTEAF

cdr3_length: 10
d_call: NA
j_call: TRBJ1-2
v_call: TRBV4-3
cdr3_aa: ASSQAGLGYT

cdr3_length: 14
d_call: NA
j_call: TRBJ2-7
v_call: TRBV20-1
cdr3_aa: SASSTQGLPPYEQY

cdr3_length: 10
d_call: NA
j_call: TRBJ2-3
v_call: TRBV6-6
cdr3_aa: ASRLDTDTQY

cdr3_length: 13
d_call: NA
j_call: TRBJ1-5
v_call: TRBV15
cdr3_aa: ATSSSGTRNQPQH

cdr3_length: 11
d_call: NA
j_call: TRBJ2-7
v_call: TRBV6-5
cdr3_aa: ASSPKMNYEQY

cdr3_length: 14
d_call: TRBD2
j_call: TRBJ2-7
v_call: TRBV7-8
cdr3_aa: ASSWPGLAGTYEQY

cdr3_length: 12
d_call: TRBD1
j_call: TRBJ1-2
v_call: TRBV7-9
cdr3_aa: ASSSGTGGDGYT

cdr3_length: 13
d_call: NA
j_call: TRBJ2-2
v_call: TRBV6-5
cdr3_aa: ASSFLAGNTGELF

cdr3_length: 14
d_call: NA
j_call: TRBJ2-5
v_call: TRBV5-4
cdr3_aa: ASSSGGTAEQETQY

cdr3_length: 11
d_call: NA
j_call: TRBJ2-2
v_call: TRBV27
cdr3_aa: ASHHSNTGELF

cdr3_length: 13
d_call: NA
j_call: TRBJ1-2
v_call: TRBV7-2
cdr3_aa: ASSPGGSGDYGYT

cdr3_length: 10
d_call: NA
j_call: TRBJ1-5
v_call: TRBV19
cdr3_aa: ASRGGNQPQH

cdr3_length: 12
d_call: NA
j_call: TRBJ1-2
v_call: TRBV5-4
cdr3_aa: ASSLDQINYGYT

cdr3_length: 10
d_call: NA
j_call: TRBJ1-1
v_call: TRBV29-1
cdr3_aa: SVGQLNTEAF

cdr3_length: 13
d_call: TRBD1
j_call: TRBJ2-7
v_call: TRBV5-1
cdr3_aa: ASKEGTGHSYEQY

cdr3_length: 11
d_call: NA
j_call: TRBJ2-3
v_call: TRBV28
cdr3_aa: ASSFPSTDTQY

cdr3_length: 13
d_call: TRBD1
j_call: TRBJ2-1
v_call: TRBV4-2
cdr3_aa: ASSQGQGSYNEQF

cdr3_length: 13
d_call: NA
j_call: TRBJ2-4
v_call: TRBV9
cdr3_aa: ASSVGDHPTGIQY

cdr3_length: 12
d_call: TRBD1
j_call: TRBJ1-1
v_call: TRBV7-9
cdr3_aa: ASSLGQGHTEAF

cdr3_length: 13
d_call: TRBD2
j_call: TRBJ2-2
v_call: TRBV25-1
cdr3_aa: ASSYSGSNTGELF

cdr3_length: 12
d_call: NA
j_call: TRBJ2-1
v_call: TRBV25-1
cdr3_aa: ASQGWLGGNEQF

cdr3_length: 12
d_call: TRBD1
j_call: TRBJ1-2
v_call: TRBV6-1
cdr3_aa: ASSEQGEDYGYT

cdr3_length: 11
d_call: NA
j_call: TRBJ1-1
v_call: TRBV12-3/TRBV12-4
cdr3_aa: ASSFDKHTEAF

cdr3_length: 11
d_call: NA
j_call: TRBJ2-7
v_call: TRBV13
cdr3_aa: ASSPPLQVEQY

cdr3_length: 14
d_call: TRBD2
j_call: TRBJ2-1
v_call: TRBV28
cdr3_aa: ASSLWASGTNNEQF

cdr3_length: 13
d_call: TRBD2
j_call: TRBJ2-1
v_call: TRBV3-1/TRBV3-2
cdr3_aa: ASSQTGLALNEQF

cdr3_length: 9
d_call: NA
j_call: TRBJ1-1
v_call: TRBV12-3/TRBV12-4
cdr3_aa: ASSSRFRAF

cdr3_length: 15
d_call: TRBD2
j_call: TRBJ2-2
v_call: TRBV27
cdr3_aa: ASRQGLAGGRTGELF

cdr3_length: 13
d_call: NA
j_call: TRBJ1-5
v_call: TRBV5-4
cdr3_aa: ASSLGGHSNQPQH

cdr3_length: 13
d_call: TRBD2
j_call: TRBJ2-7
v_call: TRBV25-1
cdr3_aa: ASSGTSGSSYEQY

cdr3_length: 12
d_call: TRBD1
j_call: TRBJ2-5
v_call: TRBV18
cdr3_aa: ASSPQGDQETQY

cdr3_length: 12
d_call: NA
j_call: TRBJ1-1
v_call: TRBV10-2
cdr3_aa: ASCPGGEGTEAF

cdr3_length: 15
d_call: TRBD1
j_call: TRBJ1-1
v_call: TRBV4-3
cdr3_aa: ASSHFRTGTGNTEAF

cdr3_length: 10
d_call: TRBD1
j_call: TRBJ1-1
v_call: TRBV6-5
cdr3_aa: ASRTGGQPAF

cdr3_length: 13
d_call: NA
j_call: TRBJ2-5
v_call: TRBV28
cdr3_aa: ASSPRLVSEETQY

cdr3_length: 14
d_call: NA
j_call: TRBJ2-7
v_call: TRBV3-1/TRBV3-2
cdr3_aa: ASSQDSTISSYEQY

cdr3_length: 14
d_call: TRBD1
j_call: TRBJ2-1
v_call: TRBV7-6
cdr3_aa: ASSPHDGQGWDEQF

cdr3_length: 12
d_call: TRBD1
j_call: TRBJ2-7
v_call: TRBV7-9
cdr3_aa: ASSSGGVWSEQY

cdr3_length: 15
d_call: TRBD2
j_call: TRBJ2-5
v_call: TRBV24-1
cdr3_aa: ATSDLTGEAGEETQY

cdr3_length: 14
d_call: NA
j_call: TRBJ1-2
v_call: TRBV6-5
cdr3_aa: ASSYLPPGLNYGYT

cdr3_length: 12
d_call: NA
j_call: TRBJ2-1
v_call: TRBV19
cdr3_aa: ASSAASEHNEQF

cdr3_length: 10
d_call: NA
j_call: TRBJ2-2
v_call: TRBV12-3/TRBV12-4
cdr3_aa: ASRPGGRELF

cdr3_length: 14
d_call: NA
j_call: TRBJ2-1
v_call: TRBV6-2/TRBV6-3
cdr3_aa: ASSFSPGRGYNEQF

cdr3_length: 17
d_call: NA
j_call: TRBJ1-1
v_call: TRBV7-2
cdr3_aa: ASSLEFGRATLMNTEAF

cdr3_length: 15
d_call: TRBD2
j_call: TRBJ2-2
v_call: TRBV5-6
cdr3_aa: ASSPEGLAGYTGELF